This T cell receptor (beta chain) was retrieved from a study of PD-1 blockade in mismatch repair-deficient tumors. CDR1 and CDR2 from the germline V gene are SGHTA and FQGTGA. The trim removed 1 base at V and 0 bases at J, leaving 0 bases unmatched. This CDR3 has 15 residues. The table came from immunoSEQ multiplex PCR; TCRdb's copy has only in-frame clones and leaves some out. The sample shows around 68,000 clones, approximately 78% of them seen only once. The TCR comes from an adult with mismatch repair-deficient cancer. The material sequenced was peripheral blood, taken 2 weeks after starting pembrolizumab. The genes are TRBV7-3 and TRBJ1-3, with TRBD1 matching over 7 bases. The CDR3 DNA follows: TGTGCCAGCAGCTTAAACAGGGGCTCTGGAAACACCATATATTTT. Amino acid sequence: CASSLNRGSGNTIYF.